This paragraph reports one T cell receptor (beta chain). Its antigen remains unknown. The data stem from a study of shared clonotypes between healthy human individuals. For the study at large: The study drew on two women and a few men aged 18 to 49 as donors.

Study-level points and caveats: Donor scarcity curtailed the genetic and exposure-history diversity represented herein.

This CDR3 region has 15 residues. Unmatched junction bases numbered 6, after V lost 7 bases and J lost 7 bases. Germline V gene data show CDR1 as MNHEY and CDR2 as SMNVEV (reference sequence). CD45RO-negative, CCR7-selected cells formed the naive CD8 fraction, which excluded terminally differentiated effector memory CD45RA+ cells. Libraries were prepared by immunoSEQ multiplex PCR; TCRdb keeps only in-frame clonotypes and omits some of them. The sample consists of about 2.1 million clones, 93% of them appearing once. The receptor comes from a man aged 18-30 years in good health. Some clones in this sample may be carry-over from other donors' samples. Sequencing was carried out using naive CD8+ T cells from PBMCs. J is TRBJ2-1 and V is TRBV27; 14 bases are a match to TRBD2. This CDR3 is CASTQGTSGSNEQFF. The CDR3 bases are TGTGCCAGCACTCAAGGGACTAGCGGGAGTAATGAGCAGTTCTTC.